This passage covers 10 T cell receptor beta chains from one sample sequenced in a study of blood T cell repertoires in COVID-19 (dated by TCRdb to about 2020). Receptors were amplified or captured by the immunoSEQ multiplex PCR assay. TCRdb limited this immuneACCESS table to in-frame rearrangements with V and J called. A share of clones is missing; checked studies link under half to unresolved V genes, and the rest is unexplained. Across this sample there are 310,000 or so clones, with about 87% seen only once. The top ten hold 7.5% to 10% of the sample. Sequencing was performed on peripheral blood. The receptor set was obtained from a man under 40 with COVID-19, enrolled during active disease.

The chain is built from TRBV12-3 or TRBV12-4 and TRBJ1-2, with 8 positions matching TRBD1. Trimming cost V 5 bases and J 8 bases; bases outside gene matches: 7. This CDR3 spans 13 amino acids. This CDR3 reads CASSTGQGGGYTF. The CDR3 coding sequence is TGTGCCAGCAGTACCGGACAGGGTGGCGGCTACACCTTC.

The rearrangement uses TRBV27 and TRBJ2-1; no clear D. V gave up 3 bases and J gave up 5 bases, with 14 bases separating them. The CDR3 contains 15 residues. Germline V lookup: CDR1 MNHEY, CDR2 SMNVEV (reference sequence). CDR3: CASSFSRLANNEQFF. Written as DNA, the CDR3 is TGTGCCAGCAGTTTTTCCCGCTTGGCCAACAATGAGCAGTTCTTC.

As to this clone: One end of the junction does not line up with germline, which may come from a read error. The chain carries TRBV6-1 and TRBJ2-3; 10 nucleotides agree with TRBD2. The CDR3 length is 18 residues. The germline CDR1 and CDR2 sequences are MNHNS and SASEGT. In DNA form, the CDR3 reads TGTGCCAGCAATGAACTTAAGACTAGCGGGTTTGCCACAGATACGCAGTATTTT. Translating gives CASNELKTSGFATDTQYF.

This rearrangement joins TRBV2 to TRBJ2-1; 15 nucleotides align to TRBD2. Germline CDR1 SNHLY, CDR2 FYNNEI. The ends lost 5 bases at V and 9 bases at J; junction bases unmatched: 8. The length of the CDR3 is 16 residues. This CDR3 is CASSTGLAGGHVEQFF. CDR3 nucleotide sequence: TGTGCCAGCAGTACCGGACTAGCGGGAGGGCATGTTGAGCAGTTCTTC.

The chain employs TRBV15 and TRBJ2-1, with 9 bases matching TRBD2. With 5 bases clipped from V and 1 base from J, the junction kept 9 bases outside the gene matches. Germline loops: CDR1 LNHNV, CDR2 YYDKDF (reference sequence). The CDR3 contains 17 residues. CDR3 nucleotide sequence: TGTGCCACCAGCCCCCGGAGACTAGCGGCATCCTACAATGAGCAGTTCTTC. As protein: CATSPRRLAASYNEQFF.

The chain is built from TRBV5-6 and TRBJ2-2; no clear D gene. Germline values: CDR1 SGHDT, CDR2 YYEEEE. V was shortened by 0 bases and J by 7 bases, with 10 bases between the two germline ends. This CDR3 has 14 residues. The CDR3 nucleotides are TGTGCCAGCAGCTTGGTGGCAGGCTACGGGGAGCTGTTTTTT. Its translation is CASSLVAGYGELFF.

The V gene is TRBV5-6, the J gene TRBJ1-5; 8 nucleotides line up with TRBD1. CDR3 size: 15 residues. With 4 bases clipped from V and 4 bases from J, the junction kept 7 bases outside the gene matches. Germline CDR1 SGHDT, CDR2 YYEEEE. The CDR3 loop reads CASSKLGTGNQPQHF. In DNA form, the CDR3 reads TGTGCCAGCAGCAAACTCGGGACAGGAAATCAGCCCCAGCATTTT.

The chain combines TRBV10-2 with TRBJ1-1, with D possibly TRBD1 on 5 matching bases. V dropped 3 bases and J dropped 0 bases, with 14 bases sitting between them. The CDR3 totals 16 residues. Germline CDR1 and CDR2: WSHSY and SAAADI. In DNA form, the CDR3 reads TGCGCCAGCAGTGACGAGGGACTAACAATGAACACTGAAGCTTTCTTT. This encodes CASSDEGLTMNTEAFF.

The CDR3 sequence is CASSYTLAGEQFF. The CDR3 DNA is TGTGCCAGCAGTTACACCCTAGCGGGAGAGCAGTTCTTC. The chain employs TRBV6-5 and TRBJ2-1; 9 bases match TRBD2. Germline V gene data show CDR1 as MNHEY and CDR2 as SVGAGI. The junction had 3 bases not matched to a gene; V was cut back by 2 bases and J by 10 bases. This CDR3 is built from 13 residues.

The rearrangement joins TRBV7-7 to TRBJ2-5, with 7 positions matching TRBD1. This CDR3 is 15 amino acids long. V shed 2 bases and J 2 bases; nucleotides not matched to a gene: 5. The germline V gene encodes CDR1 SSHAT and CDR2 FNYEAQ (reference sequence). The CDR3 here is CASSLYRDRQETQYF. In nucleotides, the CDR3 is TGTGCCAGCAGCTTATATCGGGACAGACAAGAGACCCAGTACTTC.